The clone carrying this TCR beta chain has more than one count but fewer than ten. Its antigen is as yet unknown. Subjects with ophthalmopathy showed a Clinical Activity Score no lower than 3, a NOSPECS grade no lower than 4, and a duration shorter than 3 months. These data belong to a study of T cells in Graves' hyperthyroidism and ophthalmopathy. Study-wide background: Peripheral blood specimens were obtained at initial diagnosis, prior to any treatment.

Using RNA transcripts as the source, TCR beta CDR3 regions were amplified. First-round RT-PCR with HTBI primers amplified the TCR CDR3 region. TCRdb reprocessed the multiplex PCR reads via MiXCR and lists one record per CDR3 protein. In the table there are about 300,000 distinct CDR3 sequences, around 20% of which are singletons. Study-level results: Blood also carried most thyroid clonotypes expanded above 0.001.

Germline V gene lookup returns CDR1 LNHDA and CDR2 SQIVND (reference sequence). V shed 5 bases and J 4 bases; nucleotides not matched to a gene: 11. The CDR3 spans 16 residues. Sequencing input: blood. The chain has TRBV19 and TRBJ1-5, with TRBD1 identical over 7 bases. The sequence was obtained from a man aged 50 to 60 with Graves' ophthalmopathy. This CDR3 is CASSSRNRGLNQPQHF. The CDR3 bases are TGTGCCAGTAGTTCCCGTAACAGGGGATTAAATCAGCCCCAGCATTTT.